The source of this TCR beta chain is a study of T cells expressing NK-cell markers. Study-wide findings and caveats: The CD3+CD56-NKG2C+ fraction of a few donors was likewise dominated by these clonotypes.

A note on this clonotype: Its target is not known.

TCRdb reprocessed the 5' RACE reads, keeping one entry per CDR3 protein, no DNA. This sample's table reports about 460,000 distinct CDR3 sequences. Germline V gene data show CDR1 as MNHEY and CDR2 as SVGAGI. The CDR3 runs to 13 residues. This TCR was sampled from a woman between 45 and 60 years old in good health. The chain couples TRBV6-5 to TRBJ1-1; TCRdb picks TRBD1, but there is no DNA to check that call. Input material: blood T cells: a sorted CD56 or NKG2C T cell subset, CD4+ or CD8+ T cells, or bulk PBMC T cells (not recorded which). CDR3 protein: CATRGGARTEAFF.